The rows below give T cell receptor beta chains drawn from one sample of a study of blood T cell repertoires in COVID-19. Sequencing used immunoSEQ multiplex PCR; TCRdb keeps in-frame clones, though not all of them. The sample has approximately 87,000 clones, around 89% seen once. The sequenced sample consisted of peripheral blood. These receptors originate from a man aged 65 to 79 with active or convalescent COVID-19. CDR3s include the opening cysteine and the closing phenylalanine or tryptophan. D genes are given only for firm matches. The size of a clone is reported for some rows only, either as once, few or many, or as a class for expanded clones.

TRBD1	once	TRBV28	TRBJ1-2	TGTGCCAGCAGTTCCGGACAGGGCTATGGCTACACCTTC	CASSSGQGYGYTF
-	once	TRBV14	TRBJ1-2	TGTGCCAGCAGCCAAGTCGTGGGCTTCTGGGGCTACACCTTC	CASSQVVGFWGYTF
TRBD1	-	TRBV6-2/TRBV6-3	TRBJ1-1	TGTGCCAGCAGTTTCTTCCCGGGACAGGGCGGCGGGAACACTGAAGCTTTCTTT	CASSFFPGQGGGNTEAFF
TRBD1	-	TRBV10-3	TRBJ1-6	TGTGCCGCCGGCCCCGGGACAGGGGCACCCCTCCACTTT	CAAGPGTGAPLHF
-	few	TRBV27	TRBJ2-7	TGTGCCAGCAGTGACTATTACTACGAGCAGTACTTC	CASSDYYYEQYF
-	-	TRBV18	TRBJ2-3	TGTGCCAGCTCACCACCGAGTAGCTCTCCGTTCGCAGATACGCAGTATTTT	CASSPPSSSPFADTQYF
TRBD1	-	TRBV24-1	TRBJ1-2	TGTGCCACCAGTGTTGGGACAGGGAATAACTATGGCTACACCTTC	CATSVGTGNNYGYTF
TRBD1	-	TRBV19	TRBJ1-2	TGTGCCAGTAGTACCGCCGGGACAGCACTTTCCTATGGCTACACCTTC	CASSTAGTALSYGYTF
TRBD1	-	TRBV11-3	TRBJ2-7	TGTGCCAGCAGCATACATACAGGGGGCGAGCAGTACTTC	CASSIHTGGEQYF
-	-	TRBV20-1	TRBJ1-1	TGCAGTGCCAAAAAGAACACTGAAGCTTTCTTT	CSAKKNTEAFF
TRBD2	few	TRBV19	TRBJ2-2	TGTGCCAGCAGGACTAGCGGGAGATCTTTGCCCGGGGAGCTGTTTTTT	CASRTSGRSLPGELFF
TRBD1	-	TRBV7-3	TRBJ1-1	TGTGCCAGCAGCTCAACAGGACAGGGCACTGAAGCTTTCTTT	CASSSTGQGTEAFF
TRBD1	-	TRBV5-4	TRBJ2-1	TGTGCCAGCACTTCCGGGACAGGGACCTACAATGAGCAGTTCTTC	CASTSGTGTYNEQFF
-	-	TRBV28	TRBJ1-5	TGTGCCAGCAGTTTAGTGGGGCTCGCGAGTAATCAGCCCCAGCATTTT	CASSLVGLASNQPQHF
TRBD2	-	TRBV6-2/TRBV6-3	TRBJ2-7	TGTGCCAGCAGTTTGACTAGCGGGCGAGGCTACGAGCAGTACTTC	CASSLTSGRGYEQYF
-	-	TRBV28	TRBJ1-5	TGTGCCAGCAGTTCACCCGCAGGGTGGGCAGGACAGCCCCAGCATTTT	CASSSPAGWAGQPQHF
-	few	TRBV6-8	TRBJ1-4	TGTGCCAGCAGGATAGAGGAAACTAATGAAAAACTGTTTTTT	CASRIEETNEKLFF
TRBD2	-	TRBV28	TRBJ2-2	TGTGCCAGCAGTCTCTCCCGAGGACTAGCGGGAGTTAGTAACACCGGGGAGCTGTTTTTT	CASSLSRGLAGVSNTGELFF
TRBD1	-	TRBV7-2	TRBJ2-1	TGTGCCAGCACCCCGGGACAGGGTTTGTCCAATGAGCAGTTCTTC	CASTPGQGLSNEQFF
-	-	TRBV18	TRBJ2-7	TGTGCCAGCTCACCACCATCGGGGAACGAGCAGTACTTC	CASSPPSGNEQYF
TRBD1	few	TRBV27	TRBJ1-1	TGTGCCAGCAGCCCGACAGGGTTGAACACTGAAGCTTTCTTT	CASSPTGLNTEAFF
-	-	TRBV7-9	TRBJ1-1	TGTGCCAGCAGCGAAGGACCCGGGGGCACTGAAGCTTTCTTT	CASSEGPGGTEAFF
-	-	TRBV30	TRBJ2-2	TGTGCCTGGAGCACACAGGGTCCCGGGGAGCTGTTTTTT	CAWSTQGPGELFF
TRBD1	-	TRBV27	TRBJ2-1	TGTGCCAGCAGTTTGCCGACAGGGCCCTACAATGAGCAGTTCTTC	CASSLPTGPYNEQFF
TRBD1	-	TRBV28	TRBJ1-5	TGTGCCAGCAGCTCGACAGGGAAGCAGCCCCAGCATTTT	CASSSTGKQPQHF
TRBD2	once	TRBV3-1/TRBV3-2	TRBJ2-1	TGTGCCTCAGGGCAGCGGGATCGGGATGAGCAGTTCTTC	CASGQRDRDEQFF
TRBD2	-	TRBV5-1	TRBJ2-1	TGCGCCAGCAGCTTAACTAGCGACCCCTACAATGAGCAGTTCTTC	CASSLTSDPYNEQFF
-	-	TRBV2	TRBJ2-2	TGTGCCAGCAGTTTTACAGGGTCCACCGGGGAGCTGTTTTTT	CASSFTGSTGELFF
-	few	TRBV28	TRBJ1-2	TGTGCCAGCAGTTTACAGGGGCCCAACTATGGCTACACCTTC	CASSLQGPNYGYTF
-	few	TRBV25-1	TRBJ1-3	TGTGCCAGCAGGTCTTTGGGCCGTCACTCTGGAAACACCATATATTTT	CASRSLGRHSGNTIYF
-	-	TRBV7-9	TRBJ1-3	TGTGCCAGCAGCCCTTGGGGGGAATTTGGAAACACCATATATTTT	CASSPWGEFGNTIYF
-	once	TRBV9	TRBJ2-5	TGTGCCAGCAGCGTAGGAAAGTCGGGGTACCAAGAGACCCAGTACTTC	CASSVGKSGYQETQYF
-	-	TRBV28	TRBJ2-1	TGTGCCAGCAGTTCTTACCCTACCAATGAGCAGTTCTTC	CASSSYPTNEQFF
TRBD1	once	TRBV6-9	TRBJ1-2	TGTGCCAGCAGCCTTCCGGGACAGGCAACTAAAGGAGGCTACACCTTC	CASSLPGQATKGGYTF
-	-	TRBV7-2	TRBJ2-7	TGTGCCAGCAGCCCGTCGAGGTACGAGCAGTACTTC	CASSPSRYEQYF
TRBD1	-	TRBV2	TRBJ1-1	TGTGCCAGCAGTGACGGACAGGGAAGGCAAGCTTTCTTT	CASSDGQGRQAFF
TRBD1	-	TRBV27	TRBJ1-3	TGTGCCAGCAGTTCCCGAACAGGGGCTGGAAACACCATATATTTT	CASSSRTGAGNTIYF
TRBD2	few	TRBV7-2	TRBJ2-1	TGTGCCAGCAGTCAACTAGCGGGACTAGGGATTGAGCAGTTCTTC	CASSQLAGLGIEQFF
TRBD1	-	TRBV27	TRBJ1-5	TGTGCCAGCAGTCCCCAAGGACAGGGGATAGGTCAGCCCCAGCATTTT	CASSPQGQGIGQPQHF
-	-	TRBV7-9	TRBJ2-3	TGTGCCACCTCGGGGACATCGAGCACAGATACGCAGTATTTT	CATSGTSSTDTQYF
-	-	TRBV19	TRBJ1-5	TGTGCCAGTAGTATAGCCCGTACGGGGCCCCAGCATTTT	CASSIARTGPQHF
TRBD1	-	TRBV7-9	TRBJ2-2	TGTGCCAGCAGCTCACTATATGTGCGGACAGGGGAATCCGGGGAGCTGTTTTTT	CASSSLYVRTGESGELFF
-	-	TRBV7-9	TRBJ2-6	TGTGCCAGCAGCTTACCGGCGGCTGGGGCCAACGTCCTGACTTTC	CASSLPAAGANVLTF
-	-	TRBV30	TRBJ1-5	TGTGCCTGGAGTACCCGGGGGAATCAGCCCCAGCATTTT	CAWSTRGNQPQHF
TRBD2	few	TRBV19	TRBJ2-7	TGTGCCAGTAGTTCCAGAACGACGGGACTAGAAGCAGTCGAGCAGTACTTC	CASSSRTTGLEAVEQYF
TRBD2	once	TRBV4-2	TRBJ2-1	TGTGCCAGCAGCCAAGAGCCCCTAGCGGGAAACAATGAGCAGTTCTTC	CASSQEPLAGNNEQFF
-	once	TRBV23-1	TRBJ2-7	TGCGCCAGCAGTCAATCGACCGAGCCCAGATGGTATACGGGCGAGCAGTACTTC	CASSQSTEPRWYTGEQYF
TRBD1	-	TRBV5-5	TRBJ2-7	TGTGCCAGCAGCTTGATGTGGGACAGCAACTCCTACGAGCAGTACTTC	CASSLMWDSNSYEQYF
TRBD1	-	TRBV5-1	TRBJ1-2	TGCGCCAGCAGCCCCGGGACAGGGGACTACTATGGCTACACCTTC	CASSPGTGDYYGYTF
-	once	TRBV15	TRBJ2-5	TGTGCCACCAGCAGAGTGGGCAGGCAAGAGACCCAGTACTTC	CATSRVGRQETQYF
TRBD2	-	TRBV12-5	TRBJ2-1	TGTGCTAGTGGTTTGGGCGGGACTAGCGGGAACAATGAGCAGTTCTTC	CASGLGGTSGNNEQFF
TRBD1	-	TRBV7-9	TRBJ2-2	TGTGCCACCTACCCGGGGAGCGGGACAGGGGCCGGGGAGCTGTTTTTT	CATYPGSGTGAGELFF
TRBD1	-	TRBV5-1	TRBJ2-7	TGCGCCAGCAGCTTGGCGAAAACCTCAGGGGGCGAGTACGAGCAGTACTTC	CASSLAKTSGGEYEQYF
TRBD1	-	TRBV30	TRBJ1-4	TGTGCCTGGAGCCCAGGGGGAAAGGATGAAAAACTGTTTTTT	CAWSPGGKDEKLFF
-	-	TRBV7-2	TRBJ2-5	TGTGCCAGCAGCTTAGGCCTAGCCGGGGAGACCCAGTACTTC	CASSLGLAGETQYF
-	-	TRBV12-3/TRBV12-4	TRBJ1-2	TGTGCCAGCAGTTTAGCCGATAGAGGCTACACCTTC	CASSLADRGYTF
-	once	TRBV28	TRBJ1-5	TGTGCCAGCAGCTCTCCCCCCAATCAGCCCCAGCATTTT	CASSSPPNQPQHF
TRBD1	-	TRBV7-2	TRBJ1-5	TGTGCCAGCAGCCTAGACAGGGCGGGGGATCAGCCCCAGCATTTT	CASSLDRAGDQPQHF
TRBD2	-	TRBV6-2/TRBV6-3	TRBJ2-1	TGTGCCAGCAGTTACCCTCCGACTAGCGGGAGGCCCCCTACCTACAATGAGCAGTTCTTC	CASSYPPTSGRPPTYNEQFF
-	-	TRBV7-9	TRBJ2-2	TGTGCCAGCAGCCGCCCGGGGACATACGCGACGATAGCCGGGGAGCTGTTTTTT	CASSRPGTYATIAGELFF